This paragraph covers one T cell receptor (beta chain) sequence. V lost 0 bases to trimming and J lost 10 bases, with 12 bases between them. Germline V gene lookup returns CDR1 MNHNS and CDR2 SASEGT. This CDR3 is built from 14 residues. This entry is derived from a study of control samples from healthy donors and cancer patients. Using immunoSEQ multiplex PCR, the repertoire was profiled, and TCRdb retains in-frame clones only, with some absent. The sample holds approximately 190,000 clones, roughly nine tenths seen once. Sample: blood. This receptor was identified in a man between 25 and 39 years old in good health. The V call is TRBV6-1, the J call TRBJ2-2; D is unresolved. The CDR3 here is CASSEAPGFPELFF. Written as DNA, the CDR3 is TGTGCCAGCAGTGAAGCCCCCGGATTCCCGGAGCTGTTTTTT.